One and the same sample provided the 20 T cell receptor beta chains below, sequenced in a study of T cells in tuberculosis. Profiling relied on immunoSEQ multiplex PCR, and the TCRdb table lists in-frame clones only, not all of them. The sample includes approximately 28,000 clones, just over 90% seen only once; the top ten take 4.9%. Material: PBMCs. Receptor source: a donor aged 10-35 years with latent tuberculosis or without tuberculosis infection.

The chain joins TRBV29-1 to TRBJ2-3, with 9 bases matching TRBD1. Per the germline V gene, CDR1 is SQVTM and CDR2 is ANQGSEA. The CDR3 has 13 residues. Trimming cost V 4 bases and J 4 bases; bases outside gene matches: 3. The CDR3 region has the DNA TGCAGCGTTGCACAGGGGGCACCAGATACGCAGTATTTT. This codes for CSVAQGAPDTQYF.

V and J are TRBV11-3 and TRBJ1-4; 8 bases are a match to TRBD1. V was clipped by 2 bases and J by 6 bases; unmatched bases: 11. CDR1 and CDR2 (germline): SGHNT, YENEEA. This CDR3 contains 17 residues. The CDR3 DNA reads as TGTGCCAGCAGCTTATATCCCATCGACAGGGGATATGAAAAACTGTTTTTT. Protein product: CASSLYPIDRGYEKLFF.

The chain couples TRBV11-2 to TRBJ1-1; 10 bases are a match to TRBD1. V lost 5 bases and J lost 11; bases outside the gene matches: 14. Per germline, CDR1 SGHAT and CDR2 FQNNGV. The CDR3 loop spans 15 amino acids. The CDR3 loop is CASSTDRGRQYKAFF. The CDR3, as DNA: TGTGCCAGCAGCACAGACAGGGGGCGTCAATACAAGGCTTTCTTT.

This rearrangement joins TRBV7-9 to TRBJ2-7; D gene uncertain. CDR3 length equals 12 residues. With 3 bases removed from V and 0 bases from J, the gap between germline ends came to 3 bases. Germline CDR1 reads SEHNR; CDR2 reads FQNEAQ (reference sequence). CDR3 nucleotide sequence: TGTGCCAGCAGCTTCAACTCCTACGAGCAGTACTTC. Translating gives CASSFNSYEQYF.

The J gene is TRBJ2-1, the V gene TRBV2; TRBD2 matches at 14 bases. There are 17 residues in the CDR3. The junction had 3 bases not matched to a gene; V was cut back by 4 bases and J by 1 base. Germline V gene lookup returns CDR1 SNHLY and CDR2 FYNNEI. The CDR3 DNA reads TGTGCCAGCAGTGGGGGACTAGCGGGAGTATCCTACAATGAGCAGTTCTTC. It codes for CASSGGLAGVSYNEQFF.

The genes are TRBV28 and TRBJ2-4; 9 nucleotides agree with TRBD2. V lost 1 base and J lost 7; bases outside the gene matches: 14. The CDR3 is 18 residues long. CDR1 MDHEN and CDR2 SYDVKM come from the germline V gene. This CDR3 is CASSLYGLGRGGSNIQYF. The CDR3 nucleotides are TGTGCCAGCAGTTTATACGGTCTTGGGCGGGGGGGATCGAACATTCAGTACTTC.

The chain joins TRBV19 to TRBJ1-1; 7 bases align to TRBD1. With 7 bases clipped from V and 6 bases from J, the junction kept 8 bases outside the gene matches. Germline lookup yields CDR1 LNHDA and CDR2 SQIVND (reference sequence). This CDR3 comprises 13 residues. The CDR3: CASKGRGSSEAFF. The CDR3 DNA sequence: TGTGCCAGTAAGGGCAGGGGGTCCTCTGAAGCTTTCTTT.

The gene calls are TRBV6-5 and TRBJ2-4, with D possibly TRBD2 on 5 matching bases. This CDR3 is built from 14 residues. Germline V gene sequence: CDR1 MNHEY, CDR2 SVGAGI. The V gene lost 6 bases and the J gene lost 7 bases, with 16 bases spanning the gap. CDR3: CASRDRSGGNIQYF. Written as DNA, the CDR3 is TGTGCCAGCAGGGATCGGTCGGGCGGGAACATTCAGTACTTC.

This chain uses TRBV21-1 with TRBJ1-5; the table's D call, TRBD1, was not checked against the DNA. TRBV21-1 is labeled a pseudogene. CDR3 length: 18 residues. The CDR3 region has the DNA TGTGCCAGCAGCAAAGGGACAGGGGAAGGCCATAGCAATCAGCCCCAGCATTTT. Protein sequence: CASSKGTGEGHSNQPQHF.

The chain joins TRBV5-4 to TRBJ2-5; D might be TRBD2 (6 bases). Trimming cost V 0 bases and J 1 base, with 13 bases left between them. This CDR3 region has 16 residues. Per the germline V gene, CDR1 is SGHNT and CDR2 is YYREEE (reference sequence). CDR3 residues: CASSLAGTYIQETQYF. In nucleotides, the CDR3 is TGTGCCAGCAGCTTGGCCGGGACTTATATCCAAGAGACCCAGTACTTC.

The rearrangement joins TRBV5-6 to TRBJ2-3; D may be TRBD1 (6 bases). Trimming stripped 5 bases from V and 0 bases from J, with 13 bases between. Germline-derived CDR1 and CDR2 are SGHDT and YYEEEE. This CDR3 region has 15 residues. The CDR3 nucleotides are TGTGCCAGCAGTGGACAGCCTATTAGCACAGATACGCAGTATTTT. Protein: CASSGQPISTDTQYF.

The genes are TRBV7-9 and TRBJ2-7; 7 bases are a match to TRBD2. Trimming at V came to 1 base and at J to 3 bases, leaving 9 bases not matched to a gene. This CDR3 has 16 amino acids. Germline V lookup: CDR1 SEHNR, CDR2 FQNEAQ (reference sequence). In nucleotides, the CDR3 is TGTGCCAGCAGCTTAGGGGAGGGGCAGATTCGCTACGAGCAGTACTTC. It yields the protein CASSLGEGQIRYEQYF.

The chain is built from TRBV4-1 and TRBJ2-1, with D maybe TRBD2 (6 bases). Trimming shortened V by 0 bases and J by 0 bases, and 12 bases separated the two germline ends. The V gene's germline CDR1 is MGHRA and CDR2 YSYEKL. The CDR3 is 17 residues long. The CDR3 here is CASSQDFEAGSYNEQFF. For the CDR3, the DNA is TGCGCCAGCAGCCAAGATTTCGAAGCGGGCTCCTACAATGAGCAGTTCTTC.

The V and J genes are TRBV2 and TRBJ2-1; 7 bases are a match to TRBD2. This CDR3 is built from 15 residues. Germline CDR1 is SNHLY and CDR2 is FYNNEI. Losses at the gene ends were 4 bases for V and 8 bases for J; bases not matched to a gene: 11. CDR3 sequence reads: CASSGRGTNRDEQFF. CDR3 nucleotide sequence: TGTGCCAGCAGTGGGCGGGGGACCAACCGCGATGAGCAGTTCTTC.

V usage is TRBV5-1 and J usage is TRBJ2-1, with 12 positions matching TRBD2. Germline assignment: CDR1 SGHRS and CDR2 YFSETQ. V was clipped by 4 bases and J by 4 bases; unmatched bases: 9. This CDR3 is 17 amino acids long. CDR3 nucleotides: TGCGCCAGCAGCACAGGTGGACTAGCGGGATGGTACAATGAGCAGTTCTTC. This gives the protein CASSTGGLAGWYNEQFF.

The chain is built from TRBV27 and TRBJ2-7, with 9 bases aligning to TRBD1. The CDR3 spans 15 residues. The J segment lost 1 base and the V segment lost 5 bases, leaving 6 bases of the junction unmatched. Germline lookup yields CDR1 MNHEY and CDR2 SMNVEV (reference sequence). The CDR3 bases are TGTGCCAGCAGTATCTCCGGGACAGGGTCCTACGAGCAGTACTTC. It is translated as CASSISGTGSYEQYF.

The chain is built from TRBV7-9 and TRBJ2-7, with a weak D call TRBD1 (5 bases). CDR3 length: 16 amino acids. V lost 2 bases to trimming and J lost 0 bases, with 14 bases between them. Germline CDR1 reads SEHNR; CDR2 reads FQNEAQ (reference sequence). The DNA for the CDR3 is TGTGCCAGCAGCTTAAGTGGGGCAGGCTCCTCCTACGAGCAGTACTTC. Protein product: CASSLSGAGSSYEQYF.

The table lists this clone with a count of one. The V and J genes are TRBV7-2 and TRBJ2-7; TRBD1 might be the D (6 bases). The CDR3 consists of 14 residues. V lost 4 bases to trimming and J lost 4 bases, with 14 bases between them. Germline V gene data show CDR1 as SGHTA and CDR2 as FQGNSA. DNA of the CDR3: TGTGCCAGCAGCTCAAGACAGGACAAATACGAGCAGTACTTC. It translates to CASSSRQDKYEQYF.

The chain joins TRBV28 to TRBJ1-5, with D perhaps TRBD1 (5 bases). Germline V gives CDR1 MDHEN, CDR2 SYDVKM. Trimming took off 8 bases at V and 6 bases at J, with 8 bases between the two ends. The CDR3 extends over 11 amino acids. CDR3 DNA: TGTGCCAGCGGAGGGACTCAGCCCCAGCATTTT. It encodes CASGGTQPQHF.

This clone has just one count. J is TRBJ2-7 and V is TRBV7-9; D perhaps matches TRBD2 (5 bases). With 1 base removed from V and 4 bases from J, the gap between germline ends came to 14 bases. CDR1 and CDR2 (germline): SEHNR, FQNEAQ (reference sequence). The CDR3 totals 15 residues. CDR3 amino acids: CASSLVPDFMYEQYF. CDR3 DNA: TGTGCCAGCAGCTTAGTCCCGGACTTTATGTACGAGCAGTACTTC. The whole variable domain, remainder taken from reference TRBV7-9 and TRBJ2-7, is DTGVSQNPRHKITKRGQNVTFRCDPISEHNRLYWYRQTLGQGPEFLTYFQNEAQLEKSRLLSDRFSAERPKGSFSTLEIQRTEQGDSAMYLCASSLVPDFMYEQYFGPGTRLTVT.